The rows below give T cell receptor beta chains drawn from one sample of a study of graft-versus-host responses after intestinal transplantation. Assay used: immunoSEQ multiplex PCR; TCRdb lists only in-frame clones, some missing. The sample lists more than 65,000 clones, around 91% occurring once. The antigens these receptors bind are not known. The material was unstimulated CD8+ T cells sorted from spleen or lymph node cells, obtained before intestinal transplant. The receptor source for this set is a human donor who received an intestinal transplant. CDR3s include the opening cysteine and the closing phenylalanine or tryptophan. The order of the fields is V gene, clone size, J gene, D gene, CDR3 protein, CDR3 DNA. A D gene is named only where the DNA matches it firmly. Where a row states a size, it is once, few, many or the class of an expanded clone; other rows omit it.

v_call: TRBV19; clone_size: -; j_call: TRBJ1-2; d_call: -; cdr3_aa: CASSIVSDGYTF; cdr3_nt: TGTGCCAGTAGTATAGTTTCGGATGGCTACACCTTC
v_call: TRBV19; clone_size: -; j_call: TRBJ2-1; d_call: -; cdr3_aa: CASSIGVNERFF; cdr3_nt: TGTGCCAGTAGTATTGGTGTGAATGAGCGGTTCTTC
v_call: TRBV5-5; clone_size: -; j_call: TRBJ1-5; d_call: TRBD1; cdr3_aa: CASSPRTGRVNGNQPQHF; cdr3_nt: TGTGCCAGCAGCCCTAGGACAGGGAGGGTGAACGGCAATCAGCCCCAGCATTTT
v_call: TRBV5-1; clone_size: -; j_call: TRBJ1-4; d_call: -; cdr3_aa: CASSLAGTLSATNEKLFF; cdr3_nt: TGCGCCAGCAGCTTGGCCGGGACACTCAGCGCAACTAATGAAAAACTGTTTTTT
v_call: TRBV10-3; clone_size: -; j_call: TRBJ1-1; d_call: -; cdr3_aa: CAISEAPPIKTEAFF; cdr3_nt: TGTGCCATCAGTGAAGCCCCCCCGATAAAGACTGAAGCTTTCTTT
v_call: TRBV27; clone_size: -; j_call: TRBJ2-3; d_call: TRBD2; cdr3_aa: CASSLWLAGGTDTQYF; cdr3_nt: TGTGCCAGCAGTTTATGGCTAGCGGGGGGCACAGATACGCAGTATTTT
v_call: TRBV7-2; clone_size: -; j_call: TRBJ1-2; d_call: TRBD1; cdr3_aa: CASSPAGTGGMGYTF; cdr3_nt: TGTGCCAGCAGCCCCGCCGGGACAGGGGGTATGGGCTACACCTTC
v_call: TRBV27; clone_size: -; j_call: TRBJ2-1; d_call: TRBD1; cdr3_aa: CASGIRDRGDNEQFF; cdr3_nt: TGTGCCAGCGGGATTAGGGACAGGGGCGACAATGAGCAGTTCTTC
v_call: TRBV7-2; clone_size: -; j_call: TRBJ2-7; d_call: -; cdr3_aa: CASSLIGQGTYEQYF; cdr3_nt: TGTGCCAGCAGCTTGATTGGGCAGGGCACCTACGAGCAGTACTTC
v_call: TRBV27; clone_size: -; j_call: TRBJ2-1; d_call: TRBD1; cdr3_aa: CASSTGTGIYNEQFF; cdr3_nt: TGTGCCAGCAGTACCGGGACAGGGATTTACAATGAGCAGTTCTTC
v_call: TRBV13; clone_size: -; j_call: TRBJ2-3; d_call: TRBD1; cdr3_aa: CASSLFGQGADTQYF; cdr3_nt: TGTGCCAGCAGCTTATTCGGACAGGGGGCCGATACGCAGTATTTT
v_call: TRBV5-6; clone_size: few; j_call: TRBJ2-7; d_call: TRBD1; cdr3_aa: CASSFRDREYEQYF; cdr3_nt: TGTGCCAGCAGCTTCCGGGACAGGGAGTACGAGCAGTACTTC
v_call: TRBV19; clone_size: -; j_call: TRBJ1-2; d_call: -; cdr3_aa: CASRSSTAYGYTF; cdr3_nt: TGTGCCAGTAGGTCGTCAACAGCCTATGGCTACACCTTC
v_call: TRBV5-6; clone_size: -; j_call: TRBJ2-1; d_call: TRBD1; cdr3_aa: CASSLEDQGASEQFF; cdr3_nt: TGTGCCAGCAGCTTGGAGGACCAGGGGGCGAGTGAGCAGTTCTTC
v_call: TRBV29-1; clone_size: -; j_call: TRBJ2-7; d_call: TRBD1; cdr3_aa: CSVEGNRDSPFYEQYF; cdr3_nt: TGCAGCGTTGAGGGGAACCGGGACAGCCCCTTCTACGAGCAGTACTTC
v_call: TRBV4-1; clone_size: few; j_call: TRBJ2-7; d_call: TRBD2; cdr3_aa: CASSLLAGGPYEQYF; cdr3_nt: TGCGCCAGCAGCCTCTTAGCGGGGGGGCCCTACGAGCAGTACTTC
v_call: TRBV10-3; clone_size: -; j_call: TRBJ2-7; d_call: -; cdr3_aa: CAISESVGTYEQYF; cdr3_nt: TGTGCCATCAGTGAGTCGGTCGGGACCTACGAGCAGTACTTC
v_call: TRBV29-1; clone_size: -; j_call: TRBJ2-1; d_call: -; cdr3_aa: CSVEEPGWSEQFF; cdr3_nt: TGCAGCGTTGAAGAGCCAGGGTGGAGTGAGCAGTTCTTC
v_call: TRBV11-2; clone_size: -; j_call: TRBJ2-7; d_call: TRBD2; cdr3_aa: CASSLGTSGSYEQYF; cdr3_nt: TGTGCCAGCAGCTTAGGGACTAGCGGTTCCTACGAGCAGTACTTC
v_call: TRBV9; clone_size: -; j_call: TRBJ1-1; d_call: -; cdr3_aa: CASARRGGEAFF; cdr3_nt: TGTGCCAGCGCCCGGCGGGGGGGAGAAGCTTTCTTT